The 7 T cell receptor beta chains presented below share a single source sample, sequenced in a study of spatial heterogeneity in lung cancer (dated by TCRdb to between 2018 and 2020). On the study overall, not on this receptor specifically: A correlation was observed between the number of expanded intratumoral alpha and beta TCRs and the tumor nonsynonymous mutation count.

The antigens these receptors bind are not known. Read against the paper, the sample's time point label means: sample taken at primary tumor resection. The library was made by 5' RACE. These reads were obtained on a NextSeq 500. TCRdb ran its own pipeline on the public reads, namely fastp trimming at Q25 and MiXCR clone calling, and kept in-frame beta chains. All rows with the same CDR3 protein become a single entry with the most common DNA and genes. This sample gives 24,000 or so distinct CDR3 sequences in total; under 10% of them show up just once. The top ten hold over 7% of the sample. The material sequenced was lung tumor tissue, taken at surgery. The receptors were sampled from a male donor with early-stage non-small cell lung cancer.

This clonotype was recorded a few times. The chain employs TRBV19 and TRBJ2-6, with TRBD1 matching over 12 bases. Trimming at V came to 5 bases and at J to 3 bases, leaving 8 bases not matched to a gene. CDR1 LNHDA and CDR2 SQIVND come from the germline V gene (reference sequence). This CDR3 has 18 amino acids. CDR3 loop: CASSEGQGALFGANVLTF. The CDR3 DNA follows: TGTGCCAGTAGTGAGGGACAGGGGGCTTTGTTTGGGGCCAACGTCCTGACTTTC.

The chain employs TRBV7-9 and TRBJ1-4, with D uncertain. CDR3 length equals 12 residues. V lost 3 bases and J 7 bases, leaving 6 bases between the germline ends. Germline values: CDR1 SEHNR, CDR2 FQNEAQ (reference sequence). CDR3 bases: TGTGCCAGCAGCTTTGATGCTGAAAAACTGTTTTTT. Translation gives CASSFDAEKLFF.

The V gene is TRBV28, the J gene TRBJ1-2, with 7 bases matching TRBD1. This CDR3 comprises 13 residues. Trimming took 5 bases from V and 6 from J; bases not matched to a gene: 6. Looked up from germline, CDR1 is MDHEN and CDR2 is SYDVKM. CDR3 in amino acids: CASSLDRVNGYTF. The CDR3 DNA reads TGTGCCAGCAGTCTCGACAGGGTAAATGGCTACACCTTC.

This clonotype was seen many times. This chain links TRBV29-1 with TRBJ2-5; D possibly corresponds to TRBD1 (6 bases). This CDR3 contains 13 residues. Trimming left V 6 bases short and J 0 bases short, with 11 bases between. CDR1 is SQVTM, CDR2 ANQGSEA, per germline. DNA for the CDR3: TGCAGCGTGGCGAGGACAGACCAAGAGACCCAGTACTTC. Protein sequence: CSVARTDQETQYF.

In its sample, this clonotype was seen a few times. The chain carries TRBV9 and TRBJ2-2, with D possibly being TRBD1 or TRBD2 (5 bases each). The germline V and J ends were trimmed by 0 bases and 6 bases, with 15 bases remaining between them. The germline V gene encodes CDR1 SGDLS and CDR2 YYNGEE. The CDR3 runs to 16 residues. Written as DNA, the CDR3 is TGTGCCAGCAGCGTAGGGGGGTTCCAGGGATCCGGGGAGCTGTTTTTT. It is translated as CASSVGGFQGSGELFF.

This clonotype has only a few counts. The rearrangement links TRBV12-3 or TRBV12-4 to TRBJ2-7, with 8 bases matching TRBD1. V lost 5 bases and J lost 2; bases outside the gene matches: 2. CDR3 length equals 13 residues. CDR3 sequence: CASSPTGAYEQYF. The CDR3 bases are TGTGCCAGCAGTCCGACAGGGGCCTACGAGCAGTACTTC.

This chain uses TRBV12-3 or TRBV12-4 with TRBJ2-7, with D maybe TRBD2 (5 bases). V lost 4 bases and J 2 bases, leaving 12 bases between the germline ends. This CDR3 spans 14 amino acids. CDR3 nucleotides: TGTGCCAGCAGTTCAGACTATACCACCTACGAGCAGTACTTC. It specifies CASSSDYTTYEQYF.